The subject of this entry is one T cell receptor (beta chain). The CDR3 is made up of 15 amino acids. With 7 bases clipped from V and 4 bases from J, the junction kept 9 bases outside the gene matches. Germline V gene data show CDR1 as SGHVS and CDR2 as FQNEAQ. The data were obtained in a study of blood T cell repertoires in COVID-19. Overall study context: Researchers got acute and convalescent COVID-19 samples from the United States, Italy and Spain. PBMCs, B-cell-depleted T cells, or T cells provided the cDNA or gDNA that made up the material.

In the source study's methods: Reference gene primer amplification gave nucleated cell count estimates. Sequencing used immunoSEQ multiplex PCR; TCRdb keeps in-frame clones, though not all of them. V and J calls and clone size are copied from that table; D and trimming were computed from the DNA. The sample contains around 97,000 clones, about 85% of which appear only once. The chain links TRBV7-8 to TRBJ2-2, with 7 nucleotides matching TRBD1. The sequenced sample consisted of peripheral blood. The receptor's source is a middle-aged man in a cohort sampled during active COVID-19. CDR3 coding DNA: TGTGCCAGCAACCTTGAGGGGGCGGCCACCGGGGAGCTGTTTTTT. As protein: CASNLEGAATGELFF.